This entry lists 9 T cell receptor beta chains sequenced from one sample in a study of PD-1 blockade in classical Hodgkin lymphoma. The assay was immunoSEQ multiplex PCR, and TCRdb's table has in-frame clones only and misses some. This table has a few thousand clones, less than 75% appearing once. Following autologous stem cell transplantation, relapse occurred in every patient, and exposure to brentuximab vedotin varied. Sequenced material: peripheral blood mononuclear cells (PBMCs), taken before the second cycle of nivolumab. These receptors were obtained from a human donor with classical Hodgkin lymphoma.

The chain has TRBV5-4 and TRBJ1-1; D is uncertain. The V end lost 4 bases, the J end lost 0 bases, and 7 bases lay between the germline ends. The germline gives CDR1 SGHNT, CDR2 YYREEE (reference sequence). This CDR3 comprises 13 residues. The CDR3 here is CASSITVNTEAFF. The CDR3 region has the DNA TGTGCCAGCAGCATAACAGTGAACACTGAAGCTTTCTTT.

As DNA, the CDR3 is TGTGCCAGTAGTAAGGACAGGGTATTAAATGAGCAGTTCTTC. Its protein is CASSKDRVLNEQFF. The genes are TRBV19 and TRBJ2-1, with 8 bases identical to TRBD1. V dropped 4 bases and J dropped 7; count of bases not matched to a gene: 6. There are 14 residues in the CDR3. CDR1 and CDR2 from the germline V gene are LNHDA and SQIVND (reference sequence). Drawing the rest from reference TRBV19 and TRBJ2-1, the complete variable domain is DGGITQSPKYLFRKEGQNVTLSCEQNLNHDAMYWYRQDPGQGLRLIYYSQIVNDFQKGDIAEGYSVSREKKESFPLTVTSAQKNPTAFYLCASSKDRVLNEQFFGPGTRLTVL.

The chain couples TRBV19 to TRBJ2-1; perhaps TRBD1 as D (6 bases). The V end was cut by 5 bases, the J end by 5 bases, with 16 bases between. Germline CDR1 is LNHDA and CDR2 is SQIVND (reference sequence). The CDR3 has 15 amino acids. The CDR3 region is CASSLGQKRNNEQFF. The CDR3 coding sequence is TGTGCCAGTAGTCTCGGACAGAAAAGGAACAATGAGCAGTTCTTC.

This chain joins TRBV5-5 and TRBJ2-5; D is possibly TRBD1 (5 bases). The V and J ends lost 1 base and 3 bases respectively, with 10 bases between them. The CDR3 spans 14 residues. The germline V gene encodes CDR1 SGHKS and CDR2 YYEKEE (reference sequence). The CDR3 reads CASSLKGMEETQYF. As DNA, the CDR3 is TGTGCCAGCAGCTTGAAGGGGATGGAAGAGACCCAGTACTTC.

The chain recombines TRBV7-9 with TRBJ2-1, with TRBD2 as a possible D gene (6 bases). V was pared by 5 bases and J by 4 bases, with 18 bases between. This CDR3 contains 16 residues. Germline values: CDR1 SEHNR, CDR2 FQNEAQ (reference sequence). DNA for the CDR3: TGTGCCAGCAGCCTATTCCCCGGGAGAGGTTACAATGAGCAGTTCTTC. It specifies CASSLFPGRGYNEQFF.

This rearrangement joins TRBV19 to TRBJ2-5; D is uncertain. V lost 7 bases to trimming and J lost 5 bases, with 20 bases between them. The CDR3 loop spans 15 amino acids. Germline lookup yields CDR1 LNHDA and CDR2 SQIVND (reference sequence). The CDR3 DNA is TGTGCCAGTAAAGGGTACCCGAGCCCCGGGGAGACCCAGTACTTC. This sequence encodes CASKGYPSPGETQYF.

This clone appeared a single time. The chain joins TRBV9 to TRBJ2-3; 10 nucleotides align to TRBD2. CDR3 length: 17 amino acids. The V segment lost 4 bases and the J segment 4 bases; nucleotides outside the gene matches: 12. The germline CDR1 and CDR2 sequences are SGDLS and YYNGEE. The CDR3 here is CASSPPGTSDFPDTQYF. The CDR3 bases are TGTGCCAGCAGCCCCCCCGGGACTAGCGACTTTCCAGATACGCAGTATTTT.

The V and J genes are TRBV20-1 and TRBJ1-1; D uncertain. Germline V gene sequence: CDR1 DFQATT, CDR2 SNEGSKA (reference sequence). Trimming took off 5 bases at V and 3 bases at J, with 7 bases between the two ends. The CDR3 is 11 residues long. CDR3: CSARGDTEAFF. The DNA of the CDR3 is TGCAGTGCTCGGGGTGACACTGAAGCTTTCTTT.

This clone was detected a few times. The CDR3 here is CATSRDGYNEQFF. CDR3 nucleotide sequence: TGTGCCACCAGCCGGGACGGATACAATGAGCAGTTCTTC. The chain carries TRBV15 and TRBJ2-1; D possibly uses TRBD1 or TRBD2 (5 bases each). V lost 5 bases to trimming and J lost 4 bases, with 9 bases between them. The CDR3 has 13 amino acids. Germline V gene data show CDR1 as LNHNV and CDR2 as YYDKDF (reference sequence). The whole variable domain, remainder taken from reference TRBV15 and TRBJ2-1, is DAMVIQNPRYQVTQFGKPVTLSCSQTLNHNVMYWYQQKSSQAPKLLFHYYDKDFNNEADTPDNFQSRRPNTSFCFLDIRSPGLGDTAMYLCATSRDGYNEQFFGPGTRLTVL.